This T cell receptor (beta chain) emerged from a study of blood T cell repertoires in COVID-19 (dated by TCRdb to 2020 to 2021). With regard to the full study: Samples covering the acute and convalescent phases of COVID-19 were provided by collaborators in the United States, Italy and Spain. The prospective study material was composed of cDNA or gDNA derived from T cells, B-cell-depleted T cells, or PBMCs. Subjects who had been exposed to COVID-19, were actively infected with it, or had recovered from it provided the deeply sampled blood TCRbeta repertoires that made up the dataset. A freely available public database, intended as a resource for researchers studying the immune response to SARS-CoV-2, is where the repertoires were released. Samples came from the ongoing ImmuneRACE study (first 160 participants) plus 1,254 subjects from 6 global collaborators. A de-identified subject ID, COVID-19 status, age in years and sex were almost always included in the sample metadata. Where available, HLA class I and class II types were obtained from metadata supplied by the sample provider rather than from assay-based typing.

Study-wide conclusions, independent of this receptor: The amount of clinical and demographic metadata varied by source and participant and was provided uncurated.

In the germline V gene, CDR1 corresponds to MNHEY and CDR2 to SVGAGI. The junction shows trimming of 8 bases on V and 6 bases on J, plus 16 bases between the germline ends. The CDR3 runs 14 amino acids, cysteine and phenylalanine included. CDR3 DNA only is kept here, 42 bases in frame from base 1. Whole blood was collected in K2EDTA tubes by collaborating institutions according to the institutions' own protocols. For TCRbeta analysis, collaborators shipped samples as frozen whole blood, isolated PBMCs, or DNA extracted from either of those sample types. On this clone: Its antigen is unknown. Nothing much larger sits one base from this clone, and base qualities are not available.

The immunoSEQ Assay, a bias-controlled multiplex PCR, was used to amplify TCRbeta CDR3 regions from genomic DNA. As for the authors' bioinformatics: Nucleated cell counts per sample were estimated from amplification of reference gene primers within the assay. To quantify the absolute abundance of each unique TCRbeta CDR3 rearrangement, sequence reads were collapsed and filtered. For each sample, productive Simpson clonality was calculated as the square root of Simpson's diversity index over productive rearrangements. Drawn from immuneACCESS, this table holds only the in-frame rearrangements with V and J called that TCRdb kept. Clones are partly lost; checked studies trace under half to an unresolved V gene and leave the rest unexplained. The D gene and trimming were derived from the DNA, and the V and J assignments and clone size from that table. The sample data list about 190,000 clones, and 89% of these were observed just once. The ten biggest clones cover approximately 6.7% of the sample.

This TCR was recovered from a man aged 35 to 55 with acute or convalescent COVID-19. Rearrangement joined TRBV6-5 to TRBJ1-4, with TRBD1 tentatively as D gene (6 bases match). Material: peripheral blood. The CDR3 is CASRKPAGDEKLFF. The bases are TGTGCCAGCCGCAAACCGGCAGGGGATGAAAAACTGTTTTTT.